This TCR beta chain was obtained from a study of HIV-infected patients and healthy controls. Findings and limits, study-wide: When repertoires were size-matched, rare events in HIV-infected data became overweighted.

On this clonotype itself: Its target is unknown.

Germline CDR1 and CDR2: SGHTA and FQGNSA. CDR3 size: 13 residues. Trimming pared 3 bases from V and 0 bases from J, leaving 5 bases between. All unsorted peripheral T cells were captured because whole blood was used without fractionation. cDNA was made from 500 ng RNA using alpha and beta constant primers. Alpha and beta chain libraries were made separately by chain-specific third strand synthesis with multiplexing indices. Second strand synthesis was primed from the SP2 site. Each molecule carried a 12-nucleotide identifier made of two joined random hexamers added before amplification. Each CDR3 protein is one row after TCRdb ran MiXCR on the 5' RACE reads. Seen here are some 9,600 distinct CDR3 sequences, 7% to 8.5% observed once, and the top ten hold 36%.

This clonotype was obtained from an adult with HIV infection. Sequenced here: blood, sampled before antiretroviral therapy. The V call is TRBV7-2, the J call TRBJ1-1; unclear D gene. DNA of the CDR3: TGTGCCAGCAGCTTCTCCATGAACACTGAAGCTTTCTTT. Translating it yields CASSFSMNTEAFF. The complete variable domain, with remaining parts taken from reference TRBV7-2 and TRBJ1-1, reads GAGVSQSPSNKVTEKGKDVELRCDPISGHTALYWYRQSLGQGLEFLIYFQGNSAPDKSGLPSDRFSAERTGGSVSTLTIQRTQQEDSAVYLCASSFSMNTEAFFGQGTRLTVV.